This T cell receptor beta chain appears in the sequencing data of a study of CD8 T cells in Susac syndrome. In this sample, this clonotype turned up once. This CDR3 is built from 17 residues. CDR1 and CDR2 (germline): SGDLS, YYNGEE. V lost 0 bases, J lost 7 bases, and 11 bases stayed unmatched. With random hexamers, reverse transcription was performed on about 0.5 to 1 ug of RNA. TCR beta CDR3 was amplified by immunoSEQ covering 54 Vbeta and 13 Jbeta. TCRdb itself ran the immunoSEQ multiplex PCR reads through MiXCR, one entry per CDR3 protein. Altogether roughly 140,000 distinct CDR3 sequences are present, approximately 95% being singletons, with the ten largest covering about 0.25%.

The specimen sequenced was CD8+ T cells from PBMCs. The TCR comes from a human donor in good health. The rearrangement links TRBV9 to TRBJ2-1, with 9 bases aligning to TRBD2. The CDR3 DNA is TGTGCCAGCAGCGTAGACTCTTATAGCGGGAGCAGGAATGAGCAGTTCTTC. Protein: CASSVDSYSGSRNEQFF.